Below, 13 T cell receptor beta chains from the same sample are listed, as sequenced in a study of low-dose radiotherapy and immunotherapy resistance in tumors. Time point meaning: after trial treatment. Stated treatment: LDRT plus nivolumab, ipilimumab, low-dose cyclophosphamide and aspirin (RACIN trial). Alpha and beta chains were covered, as first-strand cDNA relied on TRAV- and TRBV-specific primers. With a V-primer adapter and a constant-region primer, TCRs were amplified for approximately 19 PCR cycles. Using its own MiXCR run on the reads, TCRdb lists one record per CDR3 protein. Of about 84,000 distinct CDR3 sequences in the sample, 17% were seen once. The sample consisted of PBMCs, taken after low-dose radiotherapy plus immunotherapy. The receptors stem from a male donor with prostate cancer.

This clonotype was observed many times. This chain uses TRBV2 with TRBJ2-1, with TRBD2 matching over 11 bases. Germline V gene data show CDR1 as SNHLY and CDR2 as FYNNEI. This CDR3 spans 16 amino acids. The junction had 3 bases not matched to a gene; V was cut back by 1 base and J by 4 bases. CDR3 DNA sequence: TGTGCCAGCAGTGAAGGCCCTAGCGGGGGGTACAATGAGCAGTTCTTC. Its protein is CASSEGPSGGYNEQFF.

This clonotype has a count of ten or more. This sequence joins TRBV28 and TRBJ2-5; TRBD2 might be the D (5 bases). This CDR3 is 16 amino acids long. Germline V gives CDR1 MDHEN, CDR2 SYDVKM. V was pared by 5 bases and J by 4 bases, with 20 bases between. The DNA for the CDR3 is TGTGCCAGCAGTCCTAAGCTTCCGGGAATGGGAGAGACCCAGTACTTC. Its protein is CASSPKLPGMGETQYF.

Concerning this clonotype itself: With a far larger clone one base away, a read error is the likely cause. This sequence joins TRBV20-1 and TRBJ2-5; 9 bases fit TRBD2. Germline CDR1 DFQATT, CDR2 SNEGSKA (reference sequence). The CDR3 spans 15 residues. Trimming cost V 2 bases and J 11 bases; bases outside gene matches: 15. The CDR3 here is CSARLGLATHNEQYF. In DNA, the CDR3 is TGCAGTGCTAGACTAGGACTAGCGACCCACAATGAGCAGTACTTC.

This clonotype was observed many times. The chain couples TRBV10-3 to TRBJ2-3; D not resolved. The CDR3 is 11 residues long. Germline lookup yields CDR1 ENHRY and CDR2 SYGVKD. Deletions cut 3 bases from V and 3 bases from J, with 1 base between. This chain's CDR3 is CAISDTDTQYF. In DNA form, the CDR3 reads TGTGCCATCAGTGATACAGATACGCAGTATTTT.

This clonotype was seen ten or more times. V usage is TRBV30 and J usage is TRBJ2-2, with a possible D match to TRBD1 (5 bases). The CDR3 length is 14 residues. V was clipped by 3 bases and J by 7 bases, with 15 bases between them. Per the germline V gene, CDR1 is GTSNPN and CDR2 is SVGIG (reference sequence). The CDR3 DNA follows: TGTGCCTGGAGGGCTTACAGGACCCGCGGGGAGCTGTTTTTT. Translated: CAWRAYRTRGELFF.

Points on this clonotype: One end of the junction varies from germline; a read error may be responsible. The rearrangement uses TRBV5-4 and TRBJ1-4; 9 positions match TRBD1. The CDR3 is 16 amino acids. In germline, CDR1 is SGHNT, CDR2 YYREEE (reference sequence). This CDR3 reads CTSSLDPGQGNEKLFF. CDR3 coding DNA: TGTACCAGCAGCTTGGACCCGGGACAGGGAAATGAAAAACTGTTTTTT.

At least ten counts were recorded for this clonotype. The CDR3 loop is CSVDGTGFTEAFF. The DNA for the CDR3 is TGCAGCGTTGACGGGACAGGGTTTACTGAAGCTTTCTTT. The V gene is TRBV29-1, the J gene TRBJ1-1; 9 bases line up with TRBD1. J lost 5 bases, V lost 3 bases, and 4 bases had no gene match. Germline CDR1 is SQVTM and CDR2 is ANQGSEA. This CDR3 has 13 residues.

This clonotype was counted many times. The V gene is TRBV6-2 or TRBV6-3, the J gene TRBJ2-7; unclear D gene. V lost 0 bases and J 3 bases, leaving 9 bases between the germline ends. The germline V gene encodes CDR1 MNHEY and CDR2 SVGEGT. The CDR3 has 14 residues. Written as DNA, the CDR3 is TGTGCCAGCAGTTACTCGAAGGCAAGCTACGAGCAGTACTTC. Translation gives CASSYSKASYEQYF.

This clonotype was detected many times. The J gene is TRBJ2-5, the V gene TRBV4-1; weak D call: TRBD1 (5 bases). The CDR3 spans 15 residues. Germline V gene data show CDR1 as MGHRA and CDR2 as YSYEKL. Trimming removed 3 bases from V and 0 bases from J, with 11 bases in between. Written as DNA, the CDR3 is TGCGCCAGCAGCCATGTAACAGGAGACCAAGAGACCCAGTACTTC. This encodes CASSHVTGDQETQYF.

This clonotype was detected ten times or more. The rearrangement uses TRBV30 and TRBJ2-3; D may be TRBD1 (6 bases). In germline, CDR1 is GTSNPN, CDR2 SVGIG (reference sequence). CDR3 length: 14 residues. Deletions cut 0 bases from V and 8 bases from J, with 15 bases between. CDR3 loop: CAWSVGQSVGTQYF. The CDR3 DNA reads as TGTGCCTGGAGTGTCGGACAGTCCGTGGGTACGCAGTATTTT.

This clonotype was seen ten or more times. CDR3 in amino acids: CASSPQGNEQYF. CDR3 DNA: TGTGCCAGCTCACCGCAGGGAAACGAGCAGTACTTC. The genes are TRBV18 and TRBJ2-7; possible D gene TRBD1, 5 bases. From germline, CDR1 is KGHSH and CDR2 LQKENI. CDR3 length: 12 residues. Trimming shortened V by 3 bases and J by 5 bases, and 8 bases separated the two germline ends.

The table lists this clonotype with many counts. The J gene is TRBJ2-1, the V gene TRBV4-1; 11 positions agree with TRBD2. The CDR3 sequence is 19 residues long. J was trimmed by 7 bases and V by 6 bases; bases with no gene match: 20. Germline values: CDR1 MGHRA, CDR2 YSYEKL. The CDR3 region is CASRLAGGPRGTRENEQFF. The CDR3 DNA reads as TGCGCCAGCAGGTTAGCGGGAGGGCCTCGTGGTACTAGGGAAAATGAGCAGTTCTTC.

The chain carries TRBV29-1 and TRBJ1-2, with D perhaps TRBD1 (5 bases). Germline CDR1 SQVTM, CDR2 ANQGSEA. V was pared by 2 bases and J by 5 bases, with 15 bases between. The CDR3 is 14 residues long. The CDR3 DNA reads as TGCAGCGTTGAATGGGGGTACGGGTTATATGGCTACACCTTC. As protein: CSVEWGYGLYGYTF.